The 13 T cell receptor beta chains below come from one sample, sequenced in a study of graft-versus-host responses after intestinal transplantation. Antigen specificity for these receptors is unknown. The assay was immunoSEQ multiplex PCR, and TCRdb's table has in-frame clones only and misses some. The sample comprises 25,000 to 35,000 clones, roughly 83% of which are singletons, and around 20% rests with the top ten. The sample was unstimulated CD8+ T cells sorted from spleen or lymph node cells, taken before intestinal transplant. The receptor set was obtained from a human donor who received an intestinal transplant.

With respect to this clone: The junction shows a germline mismatch at one end, possibly a read error. The rearrangement links TRBV10-3 to TRBJ2-7; maybe TRBD2 (6 bases). The CDR3 is made up of 15 amino acids. CDR1 and CDR2 (germline): ENHRY, SYGVKD. The DNA of the CDR3 is TGTGCCATCAGTGAGGGGCGGGAAAGCTCCTGCGAGCAGTACTTC. This translates into CAISEGRESSCEQYF.

The chain is built from TRBV4-1 and TRBJ1-4; no clear D gene. This CDR3 has 16 residues. The V gene lost 3 bases and the J gene lost 8 bases, with 19 bases spanning the gap. Germline CDR1 is MGHRA and CDR2 is YSYEKL. The CDR3 loop is CASSHHPRESREKLFF. The CDR3 coding sequence is TGCGCCAGCAGCCACCACCCCCGGGAGTCAAGGGAAAAACTGTTTTTT.

The chain uses TRBV5-1 and TRBJ2-7, with 9 bases identical to TRBD1. CDR1 and CDR2 (germline): SGHRS, YFSETQ. After removal of 4 bases from V and 2 bases from J, the junction contained 4 bases not matched to a gene. CDR3 length: 14 amino acids. CDR3 residues: CASSRRQGAYEQYF. As DNA, the CDR3 is TGCGCCAGCAGCCGCCGACAGGGGGCCTACGAGCAGTACTTC.

This chain uses TRBV4-1 with TRBJ1-6; unclear D gene. The CDR3 sequence is 17 residues long. The V and J ends lost 1 base and 0 bases respectively, with 10 bases between them. CDR1 MGHRA and CDR2 YSYEKL come from the germline V gene. The DNA for the CDR3 is TGCGCCAGCAGCCAAGGTTCTACTCCCTCCTATAATTCACCCCTCCACTTT. Protein sequence: CASSQGSTPSYNSPLHF.

This rearrangement joins TRBV10-1 to TRBJ2-7, with TRBD1 matching 9 bases. V lost 7 bases, J lost 0 bases, and 13 bases stayed unmatched. The CDR3 has 17 amino acids. Germline-derived CDR1 and CDR2 are WNHNN and SYGVQD (reference sequence). The CDR3 region is CASIKRWGDRASYEQYF. The CDR3 nucleotides read TGCGCCAGCATAAAACGGTGGGGGGACAGGGCCTCCTACGAGCAGTACTTC.

A single count supports this clone. CDR3 bases: TGTGCCAGTTCCGACATCAATGGCTACACCTTC. It codes for CASSDINGYTF. This chain joins TRBV9 and TRBJ1-2, with D unclear. The CDR3 contains 11 residues. CDR1 is SGDLS, CDR2 YYNGEE, per germline. The V end lost 8 bases, the J end lost 6 bases, and 11 bases lay between the germline ends. Combining the CDR3 with reference TRBV9 and TRBJ1-2 gives the whole variable domain DSGVTQTPKHLITATGQRVTLRCSPRSGDLSVYWYQQSLDQGLQFLIQYYNGEERAKGNILERFSAQQFPDLHSELNLSSLELGDSALYFCASSDINGYTFGSGTRLTVV.

V is TRBV5-4 and J is TRBJ2-2, with 10 positions matching TRBD2. With V trimmed by 0 bases and J by 6 bases, 2 bases remained unmatched. CDR3 length: 15 amino acids. CDR1 and CDR2 (germline): SGHNT, YYREEE (reference sequence). The CDR3 loop reads CASSLVGLASGELFF. CDR3 coding DNA: TGTGCCAGCAGCTTGGTGGGACTAGCGTCCGGGGAGCTGTTTTTT.

This clone was observed a few times. This rearrangement joins TRBV4-2 to TRBJ2-7; 13 bases agree with TRBD2. CDR3 size: 15 residues. Germline V gene data show CDR1 as LGHNA and CDR2 as YNFKEQ. With 4 bases clipped from V and 5 bases from J, the junction kept 5 bases outside the gene matches. Here the CDR3 DNA reads TGTGCCAGCAGCCCTGGGACTAGCGGGATCAACGAGCAGTACTTC. Translating gives CASSPGTSGINEQYF.

The chain combines TRBV19 with TRBJ1-6; the match to TRBD1 covers 7 bases. Per the germline V gene, CDR1 is LNHDA and CDR2 is SQIVND (reference sequence). Losses at the gene ends were 6 bases for V and 7 bases for J; bases not matched to a gene: 6. CDR3 size: 14 residues. The CDR3 DNA reads TGTGCCAGTAGCCCGACAGGGTCAAATTCACCCCTCCACTTT. It codes for CASSPTGSNSPLHF.

This chain connects TRBV7-3 to TRBJ2-6; D gene uncertain. CDR1 and CDR2 (germline): SGHTA, FQGTGA. The CDR3 extends over 15 amino acids. The ends were cut back, 1 base at V and 0 bases at J, with 4 bases in the middle. The CDR3 reads CASSLILSGANVLTF. The CDR3 DNA reads as TGTGCCAGCAGCTTAATCCTCTCTGGGGCCAACGTCCTGACTTTC.

The V and J genes are TRBV19 and TRBJ2-5; D is uncertain. V dropped 3 bases and J dropped 0 bases, with 8 bases sitting between them. There are 14 residues in the CDR3. Germline loops: CDR1 LNHDA, CDR2 SQIVND (reference sequence). CDR3: CASSISSHQETQYF. In DNA, the CDR3 is TGTGCCAGTAGTATTTCTTCCCACCAAGAGACCCAGTACTTC.

The chain uses TRBV19 and TRBJ1-3, with D perhaps matching TRBD1 (6 bases). Germline CDR1 LNHDA, CDR2 SQIVND (reference sequence). The CDR3 is made up of 15 amino acids. Between the trimmed V and J ends, which lost 9 bases and 2 bases, there was a span of 17 bases. The chain's CDR3 is CASSPRQAPGNTIYF. The CDR3 bases are TGTGCCAGCTCCCCCCGACAGGCCCCTGGAAACACCATATATTTT.

The chain uses TRBV27 and TRBJ2-1; D not resolved. V lost 6 bases and J lost 4, with 10 bases in between. This CDR3 spans 13 amino acids. Germline CDR1 is MNHEY and CDR2 is SMNVEV (reference sequence). Here the CDR3 reads CASRMTAYNEQFF. In nucleotides, the CDR3 is TGTGCCAGCAGAATGACTGCTTACAATGAGCAGTTCTTC.